The 9 T cell receptor beta chains presented below share a single source sample, sequenced in a study of T cells in Graves' hyperthyroidism and ophthalmopathy. Researchers amplified the TCR beta CDR3 regions from RNA transcripts. The HTBI primer set drove a first-round RT-PCR of the TCR CDR3. TCRdb passed the multiplex PCR reads through MiXCR, listing each CDR3 protein once. The table lists about 640,000 distinct CDR3 sequences, 20% of them singletons. Material for sequencing was blood. These receptors were taken from a man aged 25 to 40 with Graves' ophthalmopathy.

A few counts support this clonotype. The chain employs TRBV20-1 and TRBJ2-1; TRBD2 matches at 7 bases. CDR3 length: 14 residues. The ends lost 0 bases at V and 7 bases at J; junction bases unmatched: 6. Germline V gene data show CDR1 as DFQATT and CDR2 as SNEGSKA (reference sequence). In DNA, the CDR3 is TGCAGTGCTAGAGATCAACTAGCGAGGAATGAGCAGTTCTTC. Amino acids: CSARDQLARNEQFF.

The chain employs TRBV29-1 and TRBJ1-1; D might be TRBD1 (5 bases). The CDR3 has 15 amino acids. The germline V gene has CDR1 SQVTM and CDR2 ANQGSEA. V was clipped by 1 base and J by 11 bases, with 23 bases between them. This CDR3 is CSVEVDPGRPGMAFF. The CDR3 DNA reads as TGCAGCGTTGAAGTCGATCCGGGACGGCCTGGAATGGCTTTCTTT.

The V and J genes are TRBV20-1 and TRBJ2-1, with 10 bases aligning to TRBD2. V shed 3 bases, J shed 3 bases, and the junction held 14 bases outside the gene matches. Germline V CDR1 and CDR2: DFQATT, SNEGSKA (reference sequence). The CDR3 extends over 18 amino acids. The CDR3 protein is CSARPGLAQVGVYNEQFF. The CDR3, as DNA: TGCAGTGCTAGGCCGGGACTAGCGCAAGTTGGGGTCTACAATGAGCAGTTCTTC.

This clonotype showed up many times. The rearrangement links TRBV7-8 to TRBJ2-2; D is possibly TRBD2 (5 bases). V lost 2 bases and J lost 3, with 10 bases in between. The CDR3 extends over 15 amino acids. Germline CDR1 is SGHVS and CDR2 is FQNEAQ. This CDR3 reads CASSLSGSDTGELFF. CDR3 sequence (DNA): TGTGCCAGCAGCTTATCGGGATCCGACACCGGGGAGCTGTTTTTT.

The chain employs TRBV11-3 and TRBJ2-7; D may be TRBD1 or TRBD2 (5 bases each). The CDR3 has 13 amino acids. The germline CDR1 and CDR2 sequences are SGHNT and YENEEA. V lost 0 bases to trimming and J lost 7 bases, with 10 bases between them. DNA of the CDR3: TGTGCCAGCAGCTTAGATCGGGGCCAGGAGCAGTACTTC. Translated, it gives CASSLDRGQEQYF.

This clonotype was observed many times. This rearrangement joins TRBV12-3 or TRBV12-4 to TRBJ1-2; 7 positions agree with TRBD1. The V segment lost 1 base and the J segment 1 base; nucleotides outside the gene matches: 3. The CDR3 spans 15 residues. CDR3 nucleotides: TGTGCCAGCAGTTTAGGACAGGGAGATAACTATGGCTACACCTTC. Residues: CASSLGQGDNYGYTF.

This clonotype was recorded a few times. DNA of the CDR3: TGCAGCGCTGGGCACAGGGGATTGAACACTGAAGCTTTCTTT. Its protein is CSAGHRGLNTEAFF. The chain is built from TRBV29-1 and TRBJ1-1, with 7 bases that match TRBD1. With 7 bases clipped from V and 0 bases from J, the junction kept 8 bases outside the gene matches. The germline V gene has CDR1 SQVTM and CDR2 ANQGSEA. The CDR3 extends over 14 amino acids.

This clonotype was detected ten times or more. The V gene is TRBV30, the J gene TRBJ2-1; 11 bases align to TRBD2. The junction had 19 bases not matched to a gene; V was cut back by 1 base and J by 5 bases. The CDR3 spans 20 residues. CDR1 is GTSNPN and CDR2 is SVGIG in the germline V gene (reference sequence). CDR3 protein: CAWSAPGLRLAGRAHNEQFF. CDR3 nucleotide sequence: TGTGCCTGGAGTGCACCGGGGCTGAGACTAGCGGGAAGGGCGCACAATGAGCAGTTCTTC.

This clonotype was seen more than once but under ten times. The rearrangement links TRBV18 to TRBJ2-7, with D possibly TRBD1 on 6 matching bases. Per germline, CDR1 KGHSH and CDR2 LQKENI. Trimming cost V 3 bases and J 4 bases, with 13 bases left between them. This CDR3 region has 14 residues. CDR3 in amino acids: CASSPGRGHYEQYF. CDR3 bases: TGTGCCAGCTCACCGGGCAGGGGACATTACGAGCAGTACTTC.